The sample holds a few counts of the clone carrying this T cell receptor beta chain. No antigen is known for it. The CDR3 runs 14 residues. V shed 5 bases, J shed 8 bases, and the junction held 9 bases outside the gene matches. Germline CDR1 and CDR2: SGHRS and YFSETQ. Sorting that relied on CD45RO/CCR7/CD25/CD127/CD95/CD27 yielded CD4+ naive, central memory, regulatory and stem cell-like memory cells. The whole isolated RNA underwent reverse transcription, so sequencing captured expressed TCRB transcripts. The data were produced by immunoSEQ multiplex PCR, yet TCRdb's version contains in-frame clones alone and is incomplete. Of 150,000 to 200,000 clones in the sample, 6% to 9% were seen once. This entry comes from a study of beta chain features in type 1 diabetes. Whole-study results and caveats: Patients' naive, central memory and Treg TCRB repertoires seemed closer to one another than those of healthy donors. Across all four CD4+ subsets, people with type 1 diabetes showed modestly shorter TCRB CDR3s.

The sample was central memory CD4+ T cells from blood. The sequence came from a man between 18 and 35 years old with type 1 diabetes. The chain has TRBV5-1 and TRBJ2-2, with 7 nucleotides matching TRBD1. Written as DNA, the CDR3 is TGCGCCAGCAGGGATAATGACAGGGTAGGGGAGCTGTTTTTT. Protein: CASRDNDRVGELFF.